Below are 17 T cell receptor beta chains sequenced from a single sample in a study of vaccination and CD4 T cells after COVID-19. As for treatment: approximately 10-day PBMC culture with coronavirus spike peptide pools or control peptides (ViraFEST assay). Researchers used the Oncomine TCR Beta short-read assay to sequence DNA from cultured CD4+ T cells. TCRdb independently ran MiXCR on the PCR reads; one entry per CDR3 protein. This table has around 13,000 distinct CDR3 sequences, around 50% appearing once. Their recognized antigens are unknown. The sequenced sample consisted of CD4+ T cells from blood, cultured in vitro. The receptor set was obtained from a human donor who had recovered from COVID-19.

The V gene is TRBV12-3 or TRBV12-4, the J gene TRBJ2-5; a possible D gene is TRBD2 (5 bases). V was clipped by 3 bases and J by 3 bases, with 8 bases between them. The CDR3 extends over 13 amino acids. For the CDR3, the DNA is TGTGCCAGCAGTTTTCAAGCGGAAGAGACCCAGTACTTC. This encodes CASSFQAEETQYF.

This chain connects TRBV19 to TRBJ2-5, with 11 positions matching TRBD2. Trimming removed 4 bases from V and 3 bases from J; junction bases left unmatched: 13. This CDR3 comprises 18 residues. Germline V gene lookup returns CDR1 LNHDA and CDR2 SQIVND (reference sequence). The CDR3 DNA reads TGTGCCAGTAGTACAATAGCGGGAGGGCCCCCATCCGAAGAGACCCAGTACTTC. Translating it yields CASSTIAGGPPSEETQYF. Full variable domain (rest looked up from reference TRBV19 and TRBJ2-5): DGGITQSPKYLFRKEGQNVTLSCEQNLNHDAMYWYRQDPGQGLRLIYYSQIVNDFQKGDIAEGYSVSREKKESFPLTVTSAQKNPTAFYLCASSTIAGGPPSEETQYFGPGTRLLVL.

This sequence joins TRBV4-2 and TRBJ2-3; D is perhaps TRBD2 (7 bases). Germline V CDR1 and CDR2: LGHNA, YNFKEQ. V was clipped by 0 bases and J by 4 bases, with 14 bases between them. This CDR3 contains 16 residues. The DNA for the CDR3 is TGTGCCAGCAGCCAAGATAGGGGGGAGGGGGCAGATACGCAGTATTTT. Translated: CASSQDRGEGADTQYF.

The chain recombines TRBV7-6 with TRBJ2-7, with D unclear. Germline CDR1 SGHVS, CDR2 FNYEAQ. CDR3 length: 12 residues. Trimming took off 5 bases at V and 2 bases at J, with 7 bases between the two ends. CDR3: CASSPSPYEQYF. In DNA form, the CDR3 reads TGTGCCAGCAGCCCCAGCCCCTACGAGCAGTACTTC.

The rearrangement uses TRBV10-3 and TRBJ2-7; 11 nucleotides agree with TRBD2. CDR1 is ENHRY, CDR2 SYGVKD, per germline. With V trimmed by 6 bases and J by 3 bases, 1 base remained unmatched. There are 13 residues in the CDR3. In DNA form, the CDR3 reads TGTGCCATCAGCGGGACTAGCGGCTACGAGCAGTACTTC. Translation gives CAISGTSGYEQYF.

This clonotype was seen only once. The CDR3 region has the DNA TGCAGTGCTAGAGAAGCTAGCGGGAGGGCCCACGAGACCCAGTACTTC. As protein: CSAREASGRAHETQYF. The V call is TRBV20-1, the J call TRBJ2-5, with TRBD2 matching 12 bases. The CDR3 is made up of 16 amino acids. Germline V gene lookup returns CDR1 DFQATT and CDR2 SNEGSKA (reference sequence). V dropped 0 bases and J dropped 5; count of bases not matched to a gene: 7.

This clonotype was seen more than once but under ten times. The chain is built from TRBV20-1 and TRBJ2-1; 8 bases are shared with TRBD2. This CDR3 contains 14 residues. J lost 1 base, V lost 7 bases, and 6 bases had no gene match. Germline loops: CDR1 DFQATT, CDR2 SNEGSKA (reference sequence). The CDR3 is CSGSGGPSYNEQFF. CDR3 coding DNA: TGCAGTGGATCGGGAGGGCCGTCCTACAATGAGCAGTTCTTC.

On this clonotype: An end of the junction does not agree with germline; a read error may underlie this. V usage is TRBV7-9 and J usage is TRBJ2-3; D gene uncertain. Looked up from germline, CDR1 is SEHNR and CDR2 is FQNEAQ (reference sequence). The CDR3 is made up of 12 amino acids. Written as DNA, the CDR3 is TGTGCCAGCAGCTCTACTGCCGCTGCGTGGGATTTT. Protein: CASSSTAAAWDF.

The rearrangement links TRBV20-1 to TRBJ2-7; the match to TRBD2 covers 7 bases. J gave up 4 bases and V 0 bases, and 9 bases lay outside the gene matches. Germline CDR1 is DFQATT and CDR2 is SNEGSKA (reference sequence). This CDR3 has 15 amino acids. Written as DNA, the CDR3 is TGCAGTGCTAGAGAGGAAGAAGCGGGATTGTACGAGCAGTACTTC. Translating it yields CSAREEEAGLYEQYF.

This CDR3 is CASSPEAPTNNEQFF. The CDR3 DNA sequence: TGTGCCAGCAGCCCCGAGGCGCCTACTAACAATGAGCAGTTCTTC. The chain links TRBV7-2 to TRBJ2-1; D remains ambiguous. Germline loops: CDR1 SGHTA, CDR2 FQGNSA. V lost 5 bases to trimming and J lost 5 bases, with 16 bases between them. The CDR3 length is 15 residues.

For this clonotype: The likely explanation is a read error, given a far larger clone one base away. CDR3 amino acids: CAISVRTMGTSGKETQYF. CDR3 DNA sequence: TGTGCCATCAGCGTCAGGACTATGGGGACTAGCGGGAAAGAGACCCAGTACTTC. The rearrangement links TRBV6-1 to TRBJ2-5, with TRBD2 matching over 13 bases. The CDR3 is 18 amino acids. Losses at the gene ends were 10 bases for V and 3 bases for J; bases not matched to a gene: 17. Germline V gives CDR1 MNHNS, CDR2 SASEGT.

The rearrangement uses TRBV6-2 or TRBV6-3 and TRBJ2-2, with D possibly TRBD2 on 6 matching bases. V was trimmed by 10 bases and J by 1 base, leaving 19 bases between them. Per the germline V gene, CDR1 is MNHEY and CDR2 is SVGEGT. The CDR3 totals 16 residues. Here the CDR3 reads CATIHRDWRNTGELFF. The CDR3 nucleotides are TGTGCCACCATCCACCGGGACTGGAGGAACACCGGGGAGCTGTTTTTT.

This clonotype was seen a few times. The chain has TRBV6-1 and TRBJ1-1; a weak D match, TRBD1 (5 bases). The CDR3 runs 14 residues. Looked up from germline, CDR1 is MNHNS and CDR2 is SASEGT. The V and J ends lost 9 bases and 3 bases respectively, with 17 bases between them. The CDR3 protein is CASHVARDHTEAFF. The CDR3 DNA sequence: TGTGCCAGTCACGTGGCTAGGGACCACACTGAAGCTTTCTTT.

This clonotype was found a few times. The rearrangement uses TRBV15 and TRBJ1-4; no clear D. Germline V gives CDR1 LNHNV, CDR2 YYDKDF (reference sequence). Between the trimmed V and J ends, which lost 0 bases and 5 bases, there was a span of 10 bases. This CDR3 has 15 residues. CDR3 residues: CATSRDWAGNEKLFF. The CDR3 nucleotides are TGTGCCACCAGCAGAGATTGGGCCGGAAATGAAAAACTGTTTTTT.

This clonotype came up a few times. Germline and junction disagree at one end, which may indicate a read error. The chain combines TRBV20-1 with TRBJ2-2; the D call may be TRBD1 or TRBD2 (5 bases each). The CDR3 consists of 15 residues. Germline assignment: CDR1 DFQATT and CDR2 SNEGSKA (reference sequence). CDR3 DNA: TGCAGTGCCAGAGGCCGGGACGGCGGGACCGGGGAGCTGTTTTTT. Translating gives CSARGRDGGTGELFF.

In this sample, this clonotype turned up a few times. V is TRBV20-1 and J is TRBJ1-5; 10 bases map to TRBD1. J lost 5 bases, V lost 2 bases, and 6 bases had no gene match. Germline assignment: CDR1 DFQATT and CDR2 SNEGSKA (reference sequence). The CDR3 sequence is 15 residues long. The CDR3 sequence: CSARPWGTGDQPQHF. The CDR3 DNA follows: TGCAGTGCTAGACCGTGGGGGACAGGGGATCAGCCCCAGCATTTT.

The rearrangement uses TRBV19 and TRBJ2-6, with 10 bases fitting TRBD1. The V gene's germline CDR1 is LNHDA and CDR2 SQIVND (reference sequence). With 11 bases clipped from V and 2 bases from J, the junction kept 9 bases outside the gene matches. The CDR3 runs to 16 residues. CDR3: CAGGDRGSPGANVLTF. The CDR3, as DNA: TGTGCCGGAGGGGACAGGGGTTCCCCTGGGGCCAACGTCCTGACTTTC.